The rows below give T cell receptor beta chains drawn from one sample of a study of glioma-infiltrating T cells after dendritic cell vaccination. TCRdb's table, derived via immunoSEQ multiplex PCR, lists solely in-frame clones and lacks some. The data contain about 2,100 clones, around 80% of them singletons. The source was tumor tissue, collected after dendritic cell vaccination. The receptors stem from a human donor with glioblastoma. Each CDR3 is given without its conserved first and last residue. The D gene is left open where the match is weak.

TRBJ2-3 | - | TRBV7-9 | ASSLEVGGRIGADTQY
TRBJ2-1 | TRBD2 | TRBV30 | AWSGRSGSFYNEQF
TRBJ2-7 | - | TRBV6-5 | ASKGDSYEQY
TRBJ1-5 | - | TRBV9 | ASGRDGSVGQPQH
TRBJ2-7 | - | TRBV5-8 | ASSLSRREQY
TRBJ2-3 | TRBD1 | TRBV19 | ASSISGTGGTDTQY
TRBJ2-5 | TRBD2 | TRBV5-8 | ASSLGTSGVQETQY
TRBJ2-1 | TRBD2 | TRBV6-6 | ASNLLAGDISEQF
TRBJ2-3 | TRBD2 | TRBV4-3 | ASSQDLAGGADTQY
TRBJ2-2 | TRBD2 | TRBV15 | ATSPSGSWTGELF
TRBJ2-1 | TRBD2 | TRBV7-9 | ASSLLAGVLEQF
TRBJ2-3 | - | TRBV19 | ASSIGGQRRDTQY
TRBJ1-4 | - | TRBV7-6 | ASSLLAGGNEKLF
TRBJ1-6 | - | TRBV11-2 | ASKISNYNSPLH
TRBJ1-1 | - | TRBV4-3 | ASSKTGNTEAF
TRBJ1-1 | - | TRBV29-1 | SVDGGTLTEAF